The 11 T cell receptor beta chains below were found in one sample sequenced in a study of T cell responses to AZD1222 COVID-19 vaccine (dated by TCRdb to the early 2020s). To prepare the library, the immunoSEQ multiplex PCR assay was applied. This immuneACCESS table, as held by TCRdb, lists in-frame sequences with V and J called but not all clones. Of the missing ones, under half trace to an unresolved V gene in checked studies; the others have no known cause. In this sample the table shows more than 250,000 clones, 85% to 95% of which occur a single time. The top ten clones comprise roughly 0.5% of the sample. Explained via the paper, the time point label denotes: baseline before first vaccination. This specimen consisted of peripheral blood, obtained on day 0 of AZD1222 vaccination. The origin of the receptors is an adult in good health.

The chain uses TRBV12-5 and TRBJ2-1; D is ambiguous. The CDR3 contains 13 residues. From germline, CDR1 is LGHNT and CDR2 FRNRAP. The V gene lost 5 bases and the J gene lost 4 bases, with 9 bases spanning the gap. CDR3 region: CASGPTEYNEQFF. The CDR3, as DNA: TGTGCTAGTGGTCCGACGGAATACAATGAGCAGTTCTTC.

This rearrangement joins TRBV9 to TRBJ2-3, with 7 positions matching TRBD2. The V and J ends lost 0 bases and 5 bases, in that order; junction bases with no gene match: 6. CDR1 is SGDLS and CDR2 is YYNGEE in the germline V gene. This CDR3 comprises 15 residues. CDR3 nucleotide sequence: TGTGCCAGCAGCGTAGACGGGGGGTATAGAGATACGCAGTATTTT. Translated: CASSVDGGYRDTQYF.

The rearrangement joins TRBV18 to TRBJ2-7; 10 bases are a match to TRBD1. The CDR3 totals 14 residues. The V segment lost 4 bases and the J segment 6 bases; nucleotides outside the gene matches: 6. Germline V CDR1 and CDR2: KGHSH, LQKENI. The chain's CDR3 is CASSLSGTGAEQYF. The CDR3 DNA is TGTGCCAGCTCACTCTCCGGGACAGGGGCCGAGCAGTACTTC.

J is TRBJ1-2 and V is TRBV6-5, with TRBD1 matching 7 bases. The CDR3 sequence is 14 residues long. Germline values: CDR1 MNHEY, CDR2 SVGAGI. After removal of 0 bases from V and 8 bases from J, the junction contained 6 bases not matched to a gene. DNA of the CDR3: TGTGCCAGCAGTTACTCGAGGGACAGAAAAGGCTACACCTTC. This codes for CASSYSRDRKGYTF.

This clone was observed a single time. The chain links TRBV5-1 to TRBJ1-4; D remains ambiguous. V lost 1 base to trimming and J lost 8 bases, with 12 bases between them. Germline-derived CDR1 and CDR2 are SGHRS and YFSETQ. The CDR3 extends over 14 amino acids. This chain's CDR3 is CASSLSRGSEKLFF. The CDR3 nucleotides read TGCGCCAGCAGCTTGAGTCGGGGAAGCGAAAAACTGTTTTTT.

The chain carries TRBV6-5 and TRBJ1-4, with D unclear. V lost 10 bases and J lost 5, with 20 bases in between. Germline values: CDR1 MNHEY, CDR2 SVGAGI. This CDR3 region has 15 residues. CDR3 amino acids: CATRLPGGPNEKLFF. CDR3 nucleotides: TGTGCCACCCGGCTACCGGGAGGTCCCAATGAAAAACTGTTTTTT.

The chain carries TRBV7-9 and TRBJ2-5; possibly TRBD1 for D (6 bases). This CDR3 spans 11 amino acids. Germline values: CDR1 SEHNR, CDR2 FQNEAQ (reference sequence). Trimming cost V 5 bases and J 5 bases, with 6 bases left between them. CDR3 DNA sequence: TGTGCCAGCAGCACAGGGGAGACCCAGTACTTC. Its translation is CASSTGETQYF.

This rearrangement joins TRBV19 to TRBJ2-7; D not certain. CDR3 length: 11 amino acids. Germline CDR1 is LNHDA and CDR2 is SQIVND (reference sequence). Between the trimmed V and J ends, which lost 9 bases and 6 bases, there was a span of 12 bases. The CDR3 is CASGRALEQYF. CDR3 in DNA: TGTGCCAGCGGACGGGCTCTCGAGCAGTACTTC.

The CDR3 nucleotides are TGCGCCAGCAGCCAACCCACAGGGCGGGGAGGCTACACCTTC. Protein: CASSQPTGRGGYTF. The chain uses TRBV4-3 and TRBJ1-2; maybe TRBD1 (6 bases). The CDR3 extends over 14 amino acids. Germline values: CDR1 LGHNA, CDR2 YSLEER. The V end was cut by 2 bases, the J end by 8 bases, with 15 bases between.

This clone has only one observation. The J gene is TRBJ2-1, the V gene TRBV6-5; 7 bases match TRBD1. Per germline, CDR1 MNHEY and CDR2 SVGAGI. V dropped 7 bases and J dropped 3; count of bases not matched to a gene: 9. This CDR3 contains 15 residues. CDR3 amino acids: CASTFRDRDYNEQFF. CDR3 nucleotide sequence: TGTGCCAGCACCTTCCGGGACAGAGACTACAATGAGCAGTTCTTC.

The genes are TRBV18 and TRBJ2-7; TRBD1 aligns across 7 bases. Per germline, CDR1 KGHSH and CDR2 LQKENI. Trimming at V came to 5 bases and at J to 0 bases, leaving 10 bases not matched to a gene. The CDR3 length is 16 residues. CDR3 DNA sequence: TGTGCCAGCTCAGCCGATGAGGGACAGAGCTCCTACGAGCAGTACTTC. Amino acid sequence: CASSADEGQSSYEQYF.